The 15 T cell receptor beta chains presented below share a single source sample, sequenced in a study of cytotoxic CD8 clonotypes in ibrutinib-treated CLL. The data were produced by immunoSEQ multiplex PCR, yet TCRdb's version contains in-frame clones alone and is incomplete. Of about 300,000 clones in the sample, around 77% were seen once. This material consisted of PBMCs, taken at disease progression, from a patient treated with ibrutinib. Source of these receptors: a human donor with chronic lymphocytic leukemia.

The rearrangement joins TRBV28 to TRBJ2-7; the D gene is possibly TRBD1 (6 bases). Germline V gene data show CDR1 as MDHEN and CDR2 as SYDVKM. Trimming left V 5 bases short and J 4 bases short, with 15 bases between. CDR3 length equals 14 residues. Written as DNA, the CDR3 is TGTGCCAGCAGTCTTAGACAGGCCGGGTACGAGCAGTACTTC. The encoded protein is CASSLRQAGYEQYF.

This sequence joins TRBV13 and TRBJ2-3; unclear D gene. V lost 5 bases to trimming and J lost 2 bases, with 11 bases between them. The CDR3 is 14 amino acids. CDR1 is PRHDT and CDR2 is FYEKMQ in the germline V gene (reference sequence). The CDR3 coding sequence is TGTGCCAGCAGCCACGGCGCGTTCACAGATACGCAGTATTTT. Its protein is CASSHGAFTDTQYF.

V gene TRBV5-6 combines with J gene TRBJ2-7; D gene uncertain. The CDR3 loop spans 15 amino acids. The ends were cut back, 4 bases at V and 1 base at J, with 15 bases in the middle. Germline V gives CDR1 SGHDT, CDR2 YYEEEE. The CDR3 protein is CASSVNRRRSYEQYF. The CDR3 nucleotides read TGTGCCAGCAGCGTCAACAGACGTAGATCCTACGAGCAGTACTTC.

The gene calls are TRBV6-6 and TRBJ2-1; possible D gene TRBD2, 6 bases. The CDR3 loop spans 15 amino acids. V gave up 6 bases and J gave up 8 bases, with 20 bases separating them. The germline V gene has CDR1 MNHNY and CDR2 SVGAGI (reference sequence). CDR3 sequence reads: CASSQPPSRGDEQFF. The CDR3 region has the DNA TGTGCCAGCAGCCAACCCCCGTCGCGGGGTGATGAGCAGTTCTTC.

This clone has a handful of counts. The chain recombines TRBV27 with TRBJ1-6, with TRBD1 matching 7 bases. CDR1 MNHEY and CDR2 SMNVEV come from the germline V gene (reference sequence). This CDR3 has 14 amino acids. Trimming cost V 4 bases and J 5 bases; bases outside gene matches: 2. The CDR3 DNA is TGTGCCAGCAGTTCGACAGGGCATAATTCACCCCTCCACTTT. It encodes CASSSTGHNSPLHF.

This sequence joins TRBV28 and TRBJ1-2; no clear D gene. Trimming removed 7 bases at V and 7 bases at J, with 13 bases between. The germline V gene encodes CDR1 MDHEN and CDR2 SYDVKM. This CDR3 has 12 residues. The CDR3 bases are TGTGCCAGCACCTGGGGTATAGGTGGCTACACCTTC. It is translated as CASTWGIGGYTF.

This chain connects TRBV2 to TRBJ2-3; D tentatively reads TRBD1 or TRBD2 (5 bases each). The CDR3 extends over 15 amino acids. V dropped 6 bases and J dropped 2 bases, with 15 bases sitting between them. Per germline, CDR1 SNHLY and CDR2 FYNNEI. CDR3 nucleotides: TGTGCCAGCAGGTTAAACCGGGACCTCACAGATACGCAGTATTTT. It specifies CASRLNRDLTDTQYF.

The V and J genes are TRBV5-1 and TRBJ1-1, with a weak D call TRBD1 (5 bases). Trimming took off 4 bases at V and 2 bases at J, with 12 bases between the two ends. The CDR3 sequence is 14 residues long. In germline, CDR1 is SGHRS, CDR2 YFSETQ. The CDR3 region has the DNA TGCGCCAGCAGCCGTGGACACACTAACACTGAAGCTTTCTTT. It specifies CASSRGHTNTEAFF.

This clone was detected a few times. The rearrangement links TRBV20-1 to TRBJ2-2, with D unclear. The CDR3 covers 11 residues. V was shortened by 6 bases and J by 1 base, with 3 bases between the two germline ends. Germline CDR1 and CDR2: DFQATT and SNEGSKA (reference sequence). CDR3 residues: CSAGNTGELFF. For the CDR3, the DNA is TGCAGTGCAGGGAACACCGGGGAGCTGTTTTTT.

The chain combines TRBV5-4 with TRBJ2-1; TRBD2 matches 15 bases. The J segment lost 4 bases and the V segment lost 4 bases, leaving 0 bases of the junction unmatched. CDR1 and CDR2 from the germline V gene are SGHNT and YYREEE (reference sequence). This CDR3 is built from 15 residues. This chain's CDR3 is CASSGLAGGYNEQFF. Here the CDR3 DNA reads TGTGCCAGCAGCGGACTAGCGGGAGGGTACAATGAGCAGTTCTTC.

The chain has TRBV13 and TRBJ2-3, with 10 bases identical to TRBD1. The germline gives CDR1 PRHDT, CDR2 FYEKMQ (reference sequence). Trimming removed 0 bases from V and 6 bases from J; junction bases left unmatched: 12. The CDR3 contains 18 residues. The CDR3 bases are TGTGCCAGCAGCTTAGGGATAGAGACAGGGGGCCCTGCGGATACGCAGTATTTT. Its protein is CASSLGIETGGPADTQYF.

The V call is TRBV5-1, the J call TRBJ2-7, with D perhaps TRBD1 or TRBD2 (5 bases each). Trimming shortened V by 2 bases and J by 0 bases, and 9 bases separated the two germline ends. CDR1 is SGHRS and CDR2 is YFSETQ in the germline V gene. The CDR3 runs 14 residues. The CDR3 DNA reads TGCGCCAGCAGCTTCGGGGCAGCCTCCTACGAGCAGTACTTC. This codes for CASSFGAASYEQYF.

This rearrangement joins TRBV4-1 to TRBJ2-3; TRBD2 is a possible D gene (6 bases). The CDR3 spans 17 residues. The ends were cut back, 1 base at V and 4 bases at J, with 18 bases in the middle. Per germline, CDR1 MGHRA and CDR2 YSYEKL. Here the CDR3 DNA reads TGCGCCAGCAGCCAAGCCCTCGGACTATTAGGTGCAGATACGCAGTATTTT. Translated: CASSQALGLLGADTQYF.

The gene calls are TRBV18 and TRBJ1-2; D may be TRBD1 (5 bases). CDR1 KGHSH and CDR2 LQKENI come from the germline V gene. The V end was cut by 5 bases, the J end by 1 base, with 11 bases between. This CDR3 has 14 amino acids. The CDR3 spells CASSKRDGNYGYTF. In nucleotides, the CDR3 is TGTGCCAGCTCAAAGCGGGACGGTAACTATGGCTACACCTTC.

The chain employs TRBV7-2 and TRBJ1-2; tentative D call: TRBD1 (6 bases). The ends were cut back, 3 bases at V and 7 bases at J, with 18 bases in the middle. The germline V gene has CDR1 SGHTA and CDR2 FQGNSA. The CDR3 is 15 residues long. As DNA, the CDR3 is TGTGCCAGCAGCTTTCCAGCCAGGGGTATTTTTGGCTACACCTTC. It yields the protein CASSFPARGIFGYTF.